The count of the clone carrying this T cell receptor (beta chain) is one. These data belong to a study of shared clonotypes between healthy human individuals. This table comes from immunoSEQ multiplex PCR, and its TCRdb copy is limited to in-frame clones, with some not included. The sample contains some 2,000,000 clones, 90% to 97% of which appear only once. Sequenced sample: naive CD4+ T cells sorted from blood. The subset: CD45RA+ positively selected. The sequence came from a young man in good health.

CDR3: CASSSRGGQTSTEAFF. DNA of the CDR3: TGTGCCAGCTCCTCCCGAGGAGGGCAGACTAGCACTGAAGCTTTCTTT. The gene calls are TRBV2 and TRBJ1-1; D call uncertain. Germline-derived CDR1 and CDR2 are SNHLY and FYNNEI. The CDR3 extends over 16 amino acids. V was trimmed by 8 bases and J by 4 bases, leaving 23 bases between them. The variable domain in full, with the rest retrieved from reference TRBV2 and TRBJ1-1, is EPEVTQTPSHQVTQMGQEVILRCVPISNHLYFYWYRQILGQKVEFLVSFYNNEISEKSEIFDDQFSVERPDGSNFTLKIRSTKLEDSAMYFCASSSRGGQTSTEAFFGQGTRLTVV.